This T cell receptor (beta chain) comes out of a study of blood T cells in healthy people across ages. For the study at large: About one barcoded TCR beta cDNA was captured per two T cells. Overall study results and limits: The study lacked donor CMV status, which possibly confounded expanded clonotype changes.

With a J-beta primer mix and a sample-barcoded 5' primer, a second PCR ran about 7 to 12 cycles. TCRdb re-analysed the 5' RACE reads in MiXCR, keeping a single row per CDR3 protein. The sample has around 580,000 distinct CDR3 sequences, 40% to 50% seen once; the top ten hold just under 25%. Turning to this clonotype: What it binds is not known.

Peripheral blood was drawn, ten milliliters per donor. V gave up 0 bases and J gave up 2 bases; unmatched junction bases: 5. Per the germline V gene, CDR1 is LGHNA and CDR2 is YSLEER. The CDR3 sequence is 17 residues long. The J gene is TRBJ2-2, the V gene TRBV4-3, with TRBD2 matching over 8 bases. This sequence originates from a man older than 75 in good health. Sample: blood. The CDR3: CASSQDPAGANTGELFF. CDR3 bases: TGCGCCAGCAGCCAAGACCCAGCGGGAGCCAACACCGGGGAGCTGTTTTTT.